This T cell receptor (beta chain) was identified in a study of breast tumors, draining lymph nodes, adjacent tissues. General study results and limits: Data fit most tumor T cells coming from lymph node, expanding in tumor. Tumor repertoires ranked between lymph nodes and nontumor tissue in diversity, with V and J gene preferences. Compared with basal-like, luminal-like tumors shared significantly more repertoire with nontumor tissue. Tumor T cell lymph node origin was a supported hypothesis, not proven.

Breast cancer patients provided tissue from their axillary draining lymph nodes. From germline, CDR1 is SNHLY and CDR2 FYNNEI. V lost 0 bases to trimming and J lost 6 bases; unmatched junction nucleotides: 4. This CDR3 contains 14 residues. MiXCR, applied by TCRdb to the multiplex PCR reads, yields one record per CDR3 protein. Of 150,000 to 200,000 distinct CDR3 sequences listed, 33% are singletons. This clonotype was seen at least ten times. Its antigen remains unidentified. This chain connects TRBV2 to TRBJ1-2; 7 positions match TRBD1. This receptor was obtained from a female donor with breast cancer. Some clones in this sample may be carry-over from other donors' samples. Sequencing was performed on axillary lymph node tissue. The CDR3: CASSEATRGNGYTF. Written as DNA, the CDR3 is TGTGCCAGCAGTGAAGCTACCAGGGGGAATGGCTACACCTTC.